This T cell receptor (beta chain) emerged from a study of T cell responses to AZD1222 COVID-19 vaccine. Study results and limitations: Most donors were white British and more were female, and clonal diversity was possibly underestimated.

Clones were sequenced by immunoSEQ multiplex PCR, and TCRdb holds only the in-frame ones, with some missing. The sample records some 140,000 clones, around 93% being singletons. Details on this clone: The antigen is unknown.

Per the germline V gene, CDR1 is SNHLY and CDR2 is FYNNEI. The CDR3 consists of 13 residues. Trimming cost V 7 bases and J 4 bases, with 11 bases left between them. This rearrangement joins TRBV2 to TRBJ2-1, with a tentative D call TRBD2 (5 bases). The TCR originated in an adult in good health. Specimen: peripheral blood, collected on day 0 of AZD1222 vaccination. CDR3 in amino acids: CASNSEAYNEQFF. The CDR3 DNA is TGTGCCAGCAATAGCGAAGCGTACAATGAGCAGTTCTTC.